The 25 T cell receptor beta chains in this list originate from one sample, sequenced in a study of T cells in tumors after PD-1 blockade. TCRdb's copy holds only in-frame clones and misses some; the assay was immunoSEQ multiplex PCR. The sample gives 45,000 to 60,000 clones, roughly 80% of which show up once; around 9.3% is in the top ten. The sequenced sample was PBMCs, obtained before anti-PD-1 therapy. Receptor source: a human donor with advanced basal cell or squamous cell carcinoma (not recorded which).

The chain has TRBV5-1 and TRBJ1-2, with 7 bases that match TRBD1. Germline-derived CDR1 and CDR2 are SGHRS and YFSETQ. The V segment lost 4 bases and the J segment 7 bases; nucleotides outside the gene matches: 10. The CDR3 is 14 amino acids. This CDR3 is CASSITPGDSGYTF. Here the CDR3 DNA reads TGCGCCAGCAGCATAACCCCAGGGGACAGTGGCTACACCTTC.

CDR3 nucleotides: TGTGCCAGCAGCGGCGGCTATCAAGAGACCCAGTACTTC. Translating it yields CASSGGYQETQYF. This chain uses TRBV5-4 with TRBJ2-5; D is uncertain. Per the germline V gene, CDR1 is SGHNT and CDR2 is YYREEE (reference sequence). The V and J ends lost 4 bases and 2 bases respectively, with 9 bases between them. The CDR3 is made up of 13 amino acids.

The CDR3 DNA follows: TGCGCCAGCAGCAACCGACAGGGGAGGAACACTGAAGCTTTCTTT. Translated, it gives CASSNRQGRNTEAFF. The chain employs TRBV5-1 and TRBJ1-1; 8 bases are a match to TRBD1. Germline V gene sequence: CDR1 SGHRS, CDR2 YFSETQ. The CDR3 loop spans 15 amino acids. The V gene end was trimmed by 4 bases and the J gene end by 1 base; junction bases not matched to a gene: 6.

V gene TRBV29-1 combines with J gene TRBJ2-5, with D tentatively TRBD2 (5 bases). The germline gives CDR1 SQVTM, CDR2 ANQGSEA. The V and J ends lost 0 bases and 7 bases respectively, with 18 bases between them. This CDR3 is built from 15 residues. DNA of the CDR3: TGCAGCGTTGAAGAGGTGTCCGCGGAGGCCGGGACCCAGTACTTC. It specifies CSVEEVSAEAGTQYF.

The chain employs TRBV27 and TRBJ2-1, with D possibly TRBD1 on 6 matching bases. V was trimmed by 4 bases and J by 8 bases, leaving 18 bases between them. CDR1 and CDR2 (germline): MNHEY, SMNVEV (reference sequence). The CDR3 covers 15 residues. Here the CDR3 DNA reads TGTGCCAGCAGTTACTCAGGGGTAACACTCCATGAGCAGTTCTTC. It is translated as CASSYSGVTLHEQFF.

The genes are TRBV18 and TRBJ1-2, with D possibly matching TRBD1 (5 bases). Germline V gene data show CDR1 as KGHSH and CDR2 as LQKENI. This CDR3 has 16 residues. The V and J ends lost 2 bases and 3 bases respectively, with 16 bases between them. The CDR3 region has the DNA TGTGCCAGCTCACCAGTGAACACAGGATCAGACTATGGCTACACCTTC. Residues: CASSPVNTGSDYGYTF.

V is TRBV19 and J is TRBJ1-4, with D possibly TRBD1 on 6 matching bases. Trimming shortened V by 6 bases and J by 8 bases, and 22 bases separated the two germline ends. The CDR3 covers 16 residues. Germline CDR1 reads LNHDA; CDR2 reads SQIVND (reference sequence). The CDR3 spells CASSDPIQGLREKLFF. CDR3 bases: TGTGCCAGTAGCGACCCCATACAGGGTTTGAGAGAAAAACTGTTTTTT.

The rearrangement links TRBV2 to TRBJ2-1; 11 nucleotides line up with TRBD2. Germline CDR1 reads SNHLY; CDR2 reads FYNNEI. J was trimmed by 1 base and V by 7 bases; bases with no gene match: 12. The CDR3 is made up of 18 amino acids. CDR3 protein: CASIVRLAGGRSYNEQFF. The CDR3 bases are TGTGCCAGCATCGTGCGGCTAGCGGGAGGAAGGTCCTACAATGAGCAGTTCTTC.

This chain connects TRBV6-5 to TRBJ2-7; D may match TRBD1 or TRBD2 (5 bases each). This CDR3 spans 13 amino acids. Germline V gene sequence: CDR1 MNHEY, CDR2 SVGAGI. The germline V and J ends were trimmed by 6 bases and 7 bases, with 16 bases remaining between them. CDR3 sequence reads: CASRRDRSEEQYF. In DNA form, the CDR3 reads TGTGCCAGCAGACGGGACCGTTCGGAGGAGCAGTACTTC.

This clone occurred a few times. V and J are TRBV7-2 and TRBJ2-7; tentatively, D is TRBD1 (7 bases). Germline V CDR1 and CDR2: SGHTA, FQGNSA. Trimming cost V 2 bases and J 0 bases, with 11 bases left between them. The CDR3 has 15 amino acids. The DNA for the CDR3 is TGTGCCAGCAGCTTACAGGGGGGCGCCTCCTACGAGCAGTACTTC. Residues: CASSLQGGASYEQYF.

The chain joins TRBV3-1 (or the pseudogene TRBV3-2) to TRBJ1-5; D ambiguous. The ends were cut back, 0 bases at V and 0 bases at J, with 12 bases in the middle. The CDR3 extends over 17 amino acids. CDR1 LGHDT and CDR2 YNNKEL come from the germline V gene (reference sequence). The CDR3 protein is CASSQDPDGVSNQPQHF. In DNA, the CDR3 is TGTGCCAGCAGCCAAGATCCAGATGGGGTTAGCAATCAGCCCCAGCATTTT.

The chain is built from TRBV28 and TRBJ1-5; D remains unclear. Trimming removed 10 bases at V and 1 base at J, with 11 bases between. The CDR3 sequence is 13 residues long. The germline V gene has CDR1 MDHEN and CDR2 SYDVKM. The DNA for the CDR3 is TGTGCCACCCAACCCGTAAGCAATCAGCCCCAGCATTTT. This codes for CATQPVSNQPQHF.

The J gene is TRBJ1-2, the V gene TRBV27; D is unresolved. The CDR3 loop spans 14 amino acids. Trimming removed 6 bases from V and 7 bases from J, with 18 bases in between. Germline V lookup: CDR1 MNHEY, CDR2 SMNVEV (reference sequence). The CDR3 DNA is TGTGCCAGCAGCCTGGGCAGCCACGTCTCTGGCTACACCTTC. This codes for CASSLGSHVSGYTF.

The gene calls are TRBV19 and TRBJ1-2; D is perhaps TRBD1 (5 bases). The germline V and J ends were trimmed by 4 bases and 2 bases, with 14 bases remaining between them. The CDR3 totals 15 residues. CDR1 is LNHDA, CDR2 SQIVND, per germline (reference sequence). CDR3 in DNA: TGTGCCAGTAGTAGGGCGTCAGGGTTGAACTATGGCTACACCTTC. It encodes CASSRASGLNYGYTF.

This clone was found once. The rearrangement uses TRBV12-3 or TRBV12-4 and TRBJ2-7, with D unresolved. The CDR3 covers 12 residues. V was clipped by 1 base and J by 7 bases, with 8 bases between them. CDR3: CASSLGPGEQYF. In DNA, the CDR3 is TGTGCCAGCAGTTTAGGGCCAGGTGAGCAGTACTTC.

This clone showed up just once. V gene TRBV2 combines with J gene TRBJ2-3, with 7 bases matching TRBD1. The CDR3 spans 14 residues. CDR1 is SNHLY and CDR2 is FYNNEI in the germline V gene. Trimming removed 5 bases from V and 0 bases from J; junction bases left unmatched: 2. CDR3: CASSIQGSTDTQYF. CDR3 DNA: TGTGCCAGCAGTATACAGGGGAGCACAGATACGCAGTATTTT.

This chain joins TRBV10-3 and TRBJ1-1; maybe TRBD1 (5 bases). Between the trimmed V and J ends, which lost 4 bases and 0 bases, there was a span of 12 bases. The CDR3 has 15 amino acids. Germline V gene sequence: CDR1 ENHRY, CDR2 SYGVKD. The CDR3 reads CAISGSDTMNTEAFF. The CDR3 DNA reads as TGTGCCATCAGTGGGTCGGACACCATGAACACTGAAGCTTTCTTT.

This clone was seen a handful of times. The V and J genes are TRBV5-8 and TRBJ1-5, with 8 bases that match TRBD1. J gave up 6 bases and V 5 bases, and 4 bases lay outside the gene matches. The CDR3 has 13 amino acids. From germline, CDR1 is SGHTS and CDR2 YDEGEE. The CDR3 protein is CASRGTGGQPQHF. The CDR3 DNA is TGTGCCAGCAGAGGGACAGGCGGTCAGCCCCAGCATTTT.

The table lists this clone with a few counts. The genes are TRBV12-3 or TRBV12-4 and TRBJ2-3; the D call may be TRBD1 or TRBD2 (5 bases each). The CDR3 consists of 13 residues. Trimming pared 6 bases from V and 13 bases from J, leaving 20 bases between. The DNA of the CDR3 is TGTGCCAGCAGCTTCGAACCGGGACGGATCGAGTATTTT. Its translation is CASSFEPGRIEYF.

This clone was observed a handful of times. The chain joins TRBV19 to TRBJ1-5, with D possibly TRBD1 on 6 matching bases. Germline loops: CDR1 LNHDA, CDR2 SQIVND (reference sequence). The germline V and J ends were trimmed by 6 bases and 7 bases, with 13 bases remaining between them. The CDR3 spans 13 residues. DNA for the CDR3: TGTGCCAGTAGGCAACAGGGCCCCCAGCCCCAGCATTTT. As protein: CASRQQGPQPQHF.

V is TRBV3-1 (or the pseudogene TRBV3-2) and J is TRBJ2-3; maybe TRBD2 (7 bases). Between the trimmed V and J ends, which lost 1 base and 4 bases, there was a span of 12 bases. The CDR3 covers 15 residues. CDR1 and CDR2 from the germline V gene are LGHDT and YNNKEL (reference sequence). Written as DNA, the CDR3 is TGTGCCAGCAGCCAAGTGACGGGGGGCGCAGATACGCAGTATTTT. Translation: CASSQVTGGADTQYF.

This sequence joins TRBV5-6 and TRBJ2-3; D perhaps matches TRBD2 (7 bases). Germline values: CDR1 SGHDT, CDR2 YYEEEE. This CDR3 has 15 amino acids. Trimming took off 0 bases at V and 4 bases at J, with 12 bases between the two ends. This chain's CDR3 is CASSLDRGASDTQYF. In DNA form, the CDR3 reads TGTGCCAGCAGCTTGGATCGGGGGGCCTCAGATACGCAGTATTTT.

V is TRBV21-1 and J is TRBJ1-2. TRBV21-1 is assigned pseudogene status. The CDR3 runs 17 residues. The CDR3 DNA is TGTGCCAGCGTTCATCCCGGGATTTTCTCTTTCGGCTATGGCTACACCTTC. Protein sequence: CASVHPGIFSFGYGYTF.

The chain joins TRBV6-5 to TRBJ2-7, with TRBD1 matching over 12 bases. Germline V lookup: CDR1 MNHEY, CDR2 SVGAGI. The J segment lost 3 bases and the V segment lost 2 bases, leaving 2 bases of the junction unmatched. The CDR3 extends over 15 amino acids. The DNA of the CDR3 is TGTGCCAGCAGTTACGGGACAGGGGGCCGCTACGAGCAGTACTTC. Encoded protein: CASSYGTGGRYEQYF.

The chain has TRBV6-1 and TRBJ2-1; D perhaps matches TRBD1 (5 bases). Germline assignment: CDR1 MNHNS and CDR2 SASEGT. CDR3 size: 13 residues. Deletions cut 3 bases from V and 4 bases from J, with 7 bases between. The CDR3: CASSEGPYNEQFF. Written as DNA, the CDR3 is TGTGCCAGCAGTGAGGGGCCTTACAATGAGCAGTTCTTC.